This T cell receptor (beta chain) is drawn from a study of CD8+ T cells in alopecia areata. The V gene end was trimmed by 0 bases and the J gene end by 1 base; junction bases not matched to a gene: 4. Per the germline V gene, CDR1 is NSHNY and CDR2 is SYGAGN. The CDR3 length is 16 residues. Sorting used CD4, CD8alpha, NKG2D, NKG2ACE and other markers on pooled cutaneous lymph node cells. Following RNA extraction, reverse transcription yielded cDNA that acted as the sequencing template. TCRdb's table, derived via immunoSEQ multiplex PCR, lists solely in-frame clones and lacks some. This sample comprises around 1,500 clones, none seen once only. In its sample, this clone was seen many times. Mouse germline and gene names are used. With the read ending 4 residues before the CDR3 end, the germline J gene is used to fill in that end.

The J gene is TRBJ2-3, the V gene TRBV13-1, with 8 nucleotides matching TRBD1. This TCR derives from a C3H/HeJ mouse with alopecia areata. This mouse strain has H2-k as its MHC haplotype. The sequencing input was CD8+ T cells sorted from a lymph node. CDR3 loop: CASSDVRGRGAETLYF. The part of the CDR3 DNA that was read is TGTGCCAGCAGTGATGTCAGGGGGCGCGGTGCAGAA.